Below, one T cell receptor (beta chain) is given with its context. This sample is drawn from a study of cytomegalovirus exposure and HLA in healthy donors. The CDR3 runs 13 residues. The germline V and J ends were trimmed by 8 bases and 6 bases, with 16 bases remaining between them. Germline CDR1 is SEHNR and CDR2 is FQNEAQ (reference sequence). PCR used 60 Vbeta primers and 13 Jbeta primers. Assay used: immunoSEQ multiplex PCR; TCRdb lists only in-frame clones, some missing. The table has over 150,000 clones, around 70% seen once; the top ten hold 2.1%. This sequence originates from a man younger than 45 in good health and CMV-seronegative. The sequencing sample was made of PBMCs. The chain couples TRBV7-9 to TRBJ2-5, with D possibly being TRBD2 (6 bases). The CDR3 nucleotides are TGTGCCAGCCATCCTGCGGGGTTGAAGACCCAGTACTTC. This encodes CASHPAGLKTQYF.